The sequence of this TCR beta chain was determined in a study of blood T cell repertoires in COVID-19. On the study more broadly: Spain, Italy and the United States supplied samples that represented acute and convalescent COVID-19. From T cells, B-cell-depleted T cells, or PBMCs came the material, which was cDNA or gDNA.

The CDR3 is 13 residues long. Trimming cost V 10 bases and J 1 base; bases outside gene matches: 7. Germline V gene data show CDR1 as MNHEY and CDR2 as SMNVEV (reference sequence). As processed by the authors: Reference gene primer amplification gave estimated nucleated cell counts. Clones were read by immunoSEQ multiplex PCR, and TCRdb kept only the in-frame ones, dropping some. That table gives V, J and clone size, and the DNA gave D and trimming. The table records approximately 110,000 clones, 70% to 90% of them present only once. The material sequenced was peripheral blood. V usage is TRBV27 and J usage is TRBJ2-7; 7 positions agree with TRBD1. The TCR sequence derives from a woman aged 50 to 60 with active or convalescent COVID-19. As DNA, the CDR3 is TGTGCCACCTCGACAGGGCTATCCTACGAGCAGTACTTC. Its translation is CATSTGLSYEQYF.